This TCR beta chain was obtained from a study of T-cell reconstitution after alpha-beta-depleted transplantation in children. Study-wide results and caveats: One year post-transplant, T-cell counts and diversity were largely derived from T cells produced anew. Expanded graft clones numbering several hundred reportedly gave rise to alpha-beta T cells about two months after transplant. Day-60 TCRbeta diversity that was high in some patients was derived from surviving recipient T cells and thymic progenitors.

Germline CDR1 and CDR2: DFQATT and SNEGSKA (reference sequence). The V and J ends lost 6 bases and 7 bases, in that order; junction bases with no gene match: 16. The CDR3 consists of 15 residues. Unique molecular identifiers were built into the TCRbeta library. TCRdb independently ran MiXCR on the PCR reads; one entry per CDR3 protein. The data hold fewer than 750,000 distinct CDR3 sequences, with under 30% observed a single time. This clonotype was counted a few times. No antigen is known for it. The chain has TRBV20-1 and TRBJ2-3; 7 bases line up with TRBD2. This TCR came from a boy younger than two who had a stem cell transplant for acute myeloid leukemia, so the T cells may come from the graft donor. The sequencing used PBMCs, mostly from graft donor cells, collected 360 days after TCRalphabeta/CD19-depleted stem cell transplant. The CDR3 sequence is CSAIKRGSRSYTQYF. CDR3 DNA sequence: TGCAGTGCAATTAAGCGGGGCTCTCGATCCTATACGCAGTATTTT.